These 31 T cell receptor beta chains share one sample of origin, sequenced in a study of identical twins. MiXCR, run by TCRdb on the 5' RACE reads, gives a single entry per CDR3 protein. The table has under 400,000 distinct CDR3 sequences, about 10% seen once. Source material: naive T cells sorted from blood. The source is a woman aged 50 to 65 in good health.

The chain has TRBV3-1 and TRBJ2-1; D unclear. The CDR3 totals 13 residues. CDR1 and CDR2 from the germline V gene are LGHDT and YNNKEL (reference sequence). Trimming took off 6 bases at V and 6 bases at J, with 12 bases between the two ends. The CDR3 DNA reads as TGTGCCAGCAGAAAAGGGTCTACCAATGAGCAGTTCTTC. Translating it yields CASRKGSTNEQFF.

This clonotype was observed a few times. This chain links TRBV7-2 with TRBJ2-7; a weak D match, TRBD2 (6 bases). CDR1 SGHTA and CDR2 FQGNSA come from the germline V gene. Trimming shortened V by 5 bases and J by 0 bases, and 14 bases separated the two germline ends. This CDR3 spans 15 amino acids. Here the CDR3 DNA reads TGTGCCAGCAGCACCCGGACCGGGAGCTCCTACGAGCAGTACTTC. Its protein product is CASSTRTGSSYEQYF. Full variable domain (outside the CDR3, taken from reference TRBV7-2 and TRBJ2-7): GAGVSQSPSNKVTEKGKDVELRCDPISGHTALYWYRQSLGQGLEFLIYFQGNSAPDKSGLPSDRFSAERTGGSVSTLTIQRTQQEDSAVYLCASSTRTGSSYEQYFGPGTRLTVT.

V and J are TRBV7-9 and TRBJ1-1; 10 bases map to TRBD1. The germline CDR1 and CDR2 sequences are SEHNR and FQNEAQ (reference sequence). The trim removed 7 bases at V and 7 bases at J, leaving 12 bases unmatched. CDR3 size: 15 residues. The CDR3 region has the DNA TGTGCCAGCACCAGCCACCGGGACAGGGGTGGTGAAGCTTTCTTT. This translates into CASTSHRDRGGEAFF.

The V and J genes are TRBV11-1 and TRBJ2-7; D possibly corresponds to TRBD2 (5 bases). Between the trimmed V and J ends, which lost 5 bases and 0 bases, there was a span of 11 bases. CDR3 length: 14 amino acids. Germline V lookup: CDR1 SGHAT, CDR2 FQDESV (reference sequence). As DNA, the CDR3 is TGTGCCAGCAGCGCCTCCGGGGTCTCCTACGAGCAGTACTTC. It encodes CASSASGVSYEQYF.

This clonotype was picked up a small number of times. This chain joins TRBV11-2 and TRBJ2-6; maybe TRBD2 (5 bases). Germline CDR1 is SGHAT and CDR2 is FQNNGV. CDR3 length: 16 amino acids. The V and J ends lost 5 bases and 2 bases respectively, with 13 bases between them. CDR3 residues: CASSTRRGTGANVLTF. As DNA, the CDR3 is TGTGCCAGCAGCACGAGACGGGGAACTGGGGCCAACGTCCTGACTTTC.

In this sample, this clonotype turned up a few times. The V and J genes are TRBV6-5 and TRBJ2-3; 10 bases are a match to TRBD1. This CDR3 is built from 20 residues. CDR1 and CDR2 (germline): MNHEY, SVGAGI. After removal of 6 bases from V and 3 bases from J, the junction contained 21 bases not matched to a gene. CDR3 DNA sequence: TGTGCCAGCAGATTCTTTACTCCGGGACAGGGGAAAAGTCAAACAGATACGCAGTATTTT. Its protein is CASRFFTPGQGKSQTDTQYF.

A few counts support this clonotype. The genes are TRBV6-2 or TRBV6-3 and TRBJ2-2; 8 bases are shared with TRBD2. With V trimmed by 2 bases and J by 7 bases, 15 bases remained unmatched. This CDR3 comprises 18 residues. Germline V CDR1 and CDR2: MNHEY, SVGEGT. The DNA of the CDR3 is TGTGCCAGCAGTTACGACCCAAGGAGCGGGAGTTGGATCGGGGAGCTGTTTTTT. It codes for CASSYDPRSGSWIGELFF.

This clonotype was observed at least ten times. This chain connects TRBV7-2 to TRBJ2-1; D is unresolved. V dropped 5 bases and J dropped 8 bases, with 10 bases sitting between them. CDR3 size: 12 residues. In germline, CDR1 is SGHTA, CDR2 FQGNSA. The CDR3 spells CASSPSRYEQFF. CDR3 DNA: TGTGCCAGCAGCCCCAGCAGGTATGAGCAGTTCTTC.

This clonotype showed up many times. The chain carries TRBV12-3 or TRBV12-4 and TRBJ2-1; 9 nucleotides match TRBD2. Trimming removed 5 bases from V and 7 bases from J; junction bases left unmatched: 9. The CDR3 length is 15 residues. The CDR3 loop is CASSRTSATSNEQFF. DNA for the CDR3: TGTGCCAGCAGTAGGACTAGCGCGACCTCGAATGAGCAGTTCTTC.

V and J are TRBV4-1 and TRBJ2-7, with 9 bases that match TRBD1. There are 16 residues in the CDR3. J gave up 2 bases and V 4 bases, and 9 bases lay outside the gene matches. The germline V gene has CDR1 MGHRA and CDR2 YSYEKL. In DNA, the CDR3 is TGCGCCAGCAGCCCCGGCATGGACAGGGGCACCTACGAGCAGTACTTC. Translation gives CASSPGMDRGTYEQYF.

In this sample, this clonotype turned up many times. The chain couples TRBV25-1 to TRBJ2-1; 9 positions match TRBD1. The J segment lost 2 bases and the V segment lost 5 bases, leaving 4 bases of the junction unmatched. In germline, CDR1 is MGHDK, CDR2 SYGVNS. This CDR3 is built from 15 residues. Here the CDR3 DNA reads TGTGCCAGCAGTATGACAGGGGGGGCCTACAATGAGCAGTTCTTC. Encoded protein: CASSMTGGAYNEQFF.

This clonotype was observed a few times. V usage is TRBV11-2 and J usage is TRBJ2-1, with 7 bases fitting TRBD2. V shed 5 bases and J 4 bases; nucleotides not matched to a gene: 14. The length of the CDR3 is 17 residues. CDR1 and CDR2 from the germline V gene are SGHAT and FQNNGV. CDR3 region: CASSPGRGGRAYNEQFF. The DNA for the CDR3 is TGTGCCAGCAGCCCAGGTCGAGGCGGGAGAGCATACAATGAGCAGTTCTTC. The entire variable domain, with the rest obtained from reference TRBV11-2 and TRBJ2-1, is as follows: EAGVAQSPRYKIIEKRQSVAFWCNPISGHATLYWYQQILGQGPKLLIQFQNNGVVDDSQLPKDRFSAERLKGVDSTLKIQPAKLEDSAVYLCASSPGRGGRAYNEQFFGPGTRLTVL.

This clonotype was found many times. The chain has TRBV5-1 and TRBJ2-3; no clear D gene. V lost 0 bases and J 6 bases, leaving 8 bases between the germline ends. Per germline, CDR1 SGHRS and CDR2 YFSETQ. The CDR3 has 13 amino acids. The CDR3 loop reads CASSLDVLDTQYF. The CDR3 DNA is TGCGCCAGCAGCTTGGACGTTCTGGATACGCAGTATTTT.

Turning to this clonotype: This may be a read error, as it is one base from a much larger clone. The V call is TRBV12-3 or TRBV12-4, the J call TRBJ1-4, with TRBD1 as a possible D gene (6 bases). This CDR3 has 15 residues. In DNA form, the CDR3 reads TGTGCCAGCAGTTTGGGTCAGGGGACTAATGAAAAACTGTTGTTT. This translates into CASSLGQGTNEKLLF.

The chain is built from TRBV7-9 and TRBJ2-2, with 11 bases aligning to TRBD2. V lost 0 bases, J lost 5 bases, and 5 bases stayed unmatched. The length of the CDR3 is 17 residues. Germline-derived CDR1 and CDR2 are SEHNR and FQNEAQ (reference sequence). CDR3 region: CASSLAFGTSGTGELFF. CDR3 coding DNA: TGTGCCAGCAGCTTAGCGTTCGGGACTAGCGGAACCGGGGAGCTGTTTTTT.

In this sample, this clonotype turned up a few times. The rearrangement joins TRBV6-6 to TRBJ1-5; D is uncertain. Germline V gene lookup returns CDR1 MNHNY and CDR2 SVGAGI (reference sequence). CDR3 length equals 13 residues. V lost 7 bases and J 3 bases, leaving 10 bases between the germline ends. The CDR3 loop is CASMFGFNQPQHF. Here the CDR3 DNA reads TGTGCCAGCATGTTCGGATTCAATCAGCCCCAGCATTTT.

In its sample, this clonotype was seen many times. The genes are TRBV12-3 or TRBV12-4 and TRBJ2-5, with D tentatively TRBD2 (5 bases). Trimming removed 6 bases at V and 4 bases at J, with 12 bases between. The length of the CDR3 is 13 residues. CDR3 sequence (DNA): TGTGCCAGCAGCCTAGAACTAGGAGAGACCCAGTACTTC. Translating gives CASSLELGETQYF.

This clonotype was picked up many times. The chain couples TRBV5-1 to TRBJ2-1; TRBD1 might be the D (5 bases). Germline-derived CDR1 and CDR2 are SGHRS and YFSETQ. The CDR3 runs to 15 residues. Trimming stripped 4 bases from V and 1 base from J, with 12 bases between. CDR3 DNA sequence: TGCGCCAGCAGCGGTTCACAGGAGTCCTACAATGAGCAGTTCTTC. Amino acids: CASSGSQESYNEQFF.

This clonotype has just a few counts. This chain links TRBV12-3 or TRBV12-4 with TRBJ2-7; the match to TRBD1 covers 7 bases. This CDR3 is built from 15 residues. V lost 5 bases, J lost 7 bases, and 14 bases stayed unmatched. CDR3: CASSPLGTAQGEQYF. In DNA, the CDR3 is TGTGCCAGCAGTCCGCTGGGGACAGCCCAGGGGGAGCAGTACTTC.

This rearrangement joins TRBV11-2 to TRBJ2-4; either TRBD1 or TRBD2 may supply D (5 bases each). The CDR3 loop spans 15 amino acids. The germline V and J ends were trimmed by 5 bases and 2 bases, with 13 bases remaining between them. CDR1 and CDR2 (germline): SGHAT, FQNNGV. The CDR3 nucleotides are TGTGCCAGCAGCCCCAATCGGGACCCCAAAAACATTCAGTACTTC. This codes for CASSPNRDPKNIQYF.

The gene calls are TRBV20-1 and TRBJ1-1; 7 bases line up with TRBD1. Unmatched junction bases numbered 8, after V lost 6 bases and J lost 1 base. This CDR3 has 14 amino acids. The V gene's germline CDR1 is DFQATT and CDR2 SNEGSKA (reference sequence). CDR3 protein: CSARDRDRNTEAFF. Here the CDR3 DNA reads TGCAGTGCGAGGGACCGGGACAGGAACACTGAAGCTTTCTTT.

The V gene is TRBV7-6, the J gene TRBJ2-6, with D possibly TRBD1 on 5 matching bases. Trimming took off 5 bases at V and 0 bases at J, with 8 bases between the two ends. Germline CDR1 and CDR2: SGHVS and FNYEAQ. The CDR3 extends over 15 amino acids. In nucleotides, the CDR3 is TGTGCCAGCAGCGGGGCTAGCTCTGGGGCCAACGTCCTGACTTTC. Amino acid sequence: CASSGASSGANVLTF.

The sample holds a few counts of this clonotype. The gene calls are TRBV5-1 and TRBJ2-7, with D perhaps matching TRBD1 or TRBD2 (7 bases each). Germline CDR1 reads SGHRS; CDR2 reads YFSETQ. The CDR3 is 15 residues long. Between the trimmed V and J ends, which lost 0 bases and 4 bases, there was a span of 14 bases. Here the CDR3 reads CASSLDNRGGYEQYF. CDR3 DNA sequence: TGCGCCAGCAGCTTGGATAACAGGGGAGGGTACGAGCAGTACTTC.

Comment on this clonotype: A clone one base away is much larger, so this may be a read error. The gene calls are TRBV29-1 and TRBJ1-1; tentative D call: TRBD1 (5 bases). The CDR3 consists of 13 residues. Germline CDR1 and CDR2: SQVTM and ANQGSEA. The CDR3 DNA follows: TGCAGCGTTGAAGTGGGGACGAACGCTGAAGCTTTCTTT. It yields the protein CSVEVGTNAEAFF.

This clonotype was seen more than once but under ten times. The chain combines TRBV12-3 or TRBV12-4 with TRBJ2-7; D uncertain. V was clipped by 6 bases and J by 0 bases, with 18 bases between them. The CDR3 extends over 16 amino acids. This CDR3 is CASSSVPWIDSYEQYF. The DNA of the CDR3 is TGTGCCAGCAGCAGCGTTCCCTGGATCGACTCCTACGAGCAGTACTTC.

V and J are TRBV5-1 and TRBJ2-1, with TRBD1 matching over 8 bases. Germline trimming cut 5 bases from V and 8 bases from J; bases unmatched to any gene: 12. The CDR3 is 15 residues long. Germline V gene sequence: CDR1 SGHRS, CDR2 YFSETQ. DNA of the CDR3: TGCGCCAGCAGAGTTTTGACAGGGGAGTTACATGAGCAGTTCTTC. Translating it yields CASRVLTGELHEQFF.

The chain employs TRBV7-6 and TRBJ2-5, with 8 bases that match TRBD2. Trimming took 4 bases from V and 2 from J; bases not matched to a gene: 6. The germline V gene encodes CDR1 SGHVS and CDR2 FNYEAQ. The CDR3 has 15 residues. The CDR3 DNA sequence: TGTGCCAGCAGCTACAAAATAGCGGGACAAGAGACCCAGTACTTC. It specifies CASSYKIAGQETQYF.

This clonotype was detected many times. The V call is TRBV19, the J call TRBJ1-1; D uncertain. This CDR3 comprises 14 residues. Trimming removed 3 bases at V and 1 base at J, with 9 bases between. Germline V gene data show CDR1 as LNHDA and CDR2 as SQIVND (reference sequence). The chain's CDR3 is CASSIGQRNTEAFF. In DNA form, the CDR3 reads TGTGCCAGTAGTATCGGGCAGAGGAACACTGAAGCTTTCTTT.

V and J are TRBV12-3 or TRBV12-4 and TRBJ1-2; unclear D gene. The CDR3 loop spans 14 amino acids. Trimming removed 3 bases at V and 4 bases at J, with 12 bases between. The CDR3 spells CASSFGVQSYGYTF. DNA of the CDR3: TGTGCCAGCAGTTTTGGTGTCCAGAGCTATGGCTACACCTTC.

This clonotype was detected ten times or more. The chain is built from TRBV29-1 and TRBJ1-4; D is ambiguous. This CDR3 is built from 11 residues. The V gene's germline CDR1 is SQVTM and CDR2 ANQGSEA. The V and J ends lost 6 bases and 7 bases respectively, with 9 bases between them. The CDR3 region has the DNA TGCAGCGTGGAGAGGGTTGAAAAACTGTTTTTT. Translation: CSVERVEKLFF.

This clonotype turned up a few times. The chain joins TRBV5-1 to TRBJ2-6; TRBD2 is a possible D gene (6 bases). V was clipped by 3 bases and J by 0 bases, with 13 bases between them. This CDR3 contains 17 residues. The germline CDR1 and CDR2 sequences are SGHRS and YFSETQ. The CDR3 nucleotides read TGCGCCAGCAGCTGGGTGGGAGGCAGCTCTGGGGCCAACGTCCTGACTTTC. It specifies CASSWVGGSSGANVLTF.